This T cell receptor (beta chain) was sequenced during a study of blood T cell repertoires in COVID-19. Looking at the study overall: Collection of acute and convalescent COVID-19 samples took place in the United States, Italy and Spain. PBMCs, B-cell-depleted T cells, or T cells were the source of the cDNA or gDNA that made up the material.

Per the original methods: Estimation of nucleated cell counts was performed using reference gene primer amplification. Repertoires were generated with immunoSEQ multiplex PCR, while TCRdb's copy carries only in-frame clones and drops some. V and J calls plus clone size are reproduced from that table; the DNA served to infer D and trimming. Of approximately 240,000 clones in the sample, approximately 90% were seen once. CDR1 and CDR2 (germline): SNHLY, FYNNEI. This CDR3 region has 14 residues. The J segment lost 8 bases and the V segment lost 10 bases, leaving 11 bases of the junction unmatched. Sequencing was done on a sample of peripheral blood. The receptor's source is a woman aged 18-30 years who had recovered from COVID-19. J is TRBJ1-6 and V is TRBV2, with 7 bases lining up with TRBD1. CDR3: CATAPGQRDSPLHF. The CDR3 DNA sequence: TGTGCCACAGCACCGGGACAGCGTGATTCACCCCTCCACTTT. Full variable domain (outside the CDR3, taken from reference TRBV2 and TRBJ1-6): EPEVTQTPSHQVTQMGQEVILRCVPISNHLYFYWYRQILGQKVEFLVSFYNNEISEKSEIFDDQFSVERPDGSNFTLKIRSTKLEDSAMYFCATAPGQRDSPLHFGNGTRLTVT.